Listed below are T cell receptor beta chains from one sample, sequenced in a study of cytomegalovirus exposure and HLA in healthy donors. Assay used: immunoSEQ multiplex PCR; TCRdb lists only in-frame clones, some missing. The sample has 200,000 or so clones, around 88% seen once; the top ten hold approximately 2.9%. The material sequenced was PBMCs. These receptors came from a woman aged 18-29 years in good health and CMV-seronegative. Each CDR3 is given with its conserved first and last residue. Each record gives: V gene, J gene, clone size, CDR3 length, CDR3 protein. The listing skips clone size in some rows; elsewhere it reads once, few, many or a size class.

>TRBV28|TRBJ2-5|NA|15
CASGGGTSAKETQYF
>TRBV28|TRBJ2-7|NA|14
CASSLGHPSYEQYF
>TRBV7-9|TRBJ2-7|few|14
CASSSGQSSYEQYF
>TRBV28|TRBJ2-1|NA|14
CASSLSLPSNEQFF
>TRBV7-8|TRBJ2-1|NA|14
CASSRGQGRPEQFF
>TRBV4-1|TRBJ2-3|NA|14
CASSQGLSTDTQYF
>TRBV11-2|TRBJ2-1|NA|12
CASSLRREEQFF
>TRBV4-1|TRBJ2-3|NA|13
CASSLNVADTQYF
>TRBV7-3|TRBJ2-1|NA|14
CASSPAGFYNEQFF
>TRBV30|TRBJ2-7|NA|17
CAWSRPSSLRDPYEQYF
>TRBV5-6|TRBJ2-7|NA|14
CASIQRSGNYEQYF
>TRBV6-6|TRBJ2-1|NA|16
CASSYSRDPPYNEQFF
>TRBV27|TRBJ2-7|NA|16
CASSLSGERASYEQYF
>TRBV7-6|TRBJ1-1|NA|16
CASSRFGGVLNTEAFF
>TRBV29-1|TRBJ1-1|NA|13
CSVEGSLNTEAFF
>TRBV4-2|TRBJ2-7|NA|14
CASSPTGPTYEQYF
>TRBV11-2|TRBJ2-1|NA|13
CASSLVAGRGQFF
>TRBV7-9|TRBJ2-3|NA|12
CARLTTGTRKYF
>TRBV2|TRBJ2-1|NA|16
CASSELSPPSGDEQFF
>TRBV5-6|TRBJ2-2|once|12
CASSLSTGELFF
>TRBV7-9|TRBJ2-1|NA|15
CASSLAGQLSNEQFF
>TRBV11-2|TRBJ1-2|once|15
CASSLDLAGPGGYTF
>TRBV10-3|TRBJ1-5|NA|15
CAISAGEGATQPQHF
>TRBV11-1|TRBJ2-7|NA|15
CASSPRRRRDYEQYF
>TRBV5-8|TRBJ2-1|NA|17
CASSLFLLAGEGNEQFF
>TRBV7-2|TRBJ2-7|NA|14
CASSRSGSLYEQYF
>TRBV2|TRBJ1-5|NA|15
CASSDSAVPGQPQHF
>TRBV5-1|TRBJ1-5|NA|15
CASSPLGSSNQPQHF